This TCR beta chain was captured in a study of blood T cell repertoires in COVID-19. Study information: The United States, Italy and Spain were the sources of the acute and convalescent COVID-19 samples. Sample material is recorded as cDNA or gDNA derived from T cells, B-cell-depleted T cells, or PBMCs.

Authors' data handling: The assay estimated nucleated cells by amplifying reference gene primers. Some clones are missing from TCRdb's copy, which holds only in-frame ones; the method was immunoSEQ multiplex PCR. D and trimming come from the DNA, and the V and J calls and clone size come from that table. The sample shows about 370,000 clones, about 87% of them seen only once. Seattle enrolled patients during active infection and tracked them longitudinally. The germline V gene has CDR1 LGHDT and CDR2 YNNKEL (reference sequence). The length of the CDR3 is 19 residues. V lost 5 bases to trimming and J lost 4 bases; unmatched junction nucleotides: 16.

The chain employs TRBV3-1 (or the pseudogene TRBV3-2) and TRBJ2-6; 8 positions agree with TRBD1. The receptor's source is a woman aged 30 to 39 with COVID-19, enrolled during active disease. Input material: peripheral blood. The CDR3 loop is CASSRRWWTGNSGANVLTF. The CDR3 DNA follows: TGTGCCAGCAGCAGAAGATGGTGGACAGGGAACTCCGGGGCCAACGTCCTGACTTTC.